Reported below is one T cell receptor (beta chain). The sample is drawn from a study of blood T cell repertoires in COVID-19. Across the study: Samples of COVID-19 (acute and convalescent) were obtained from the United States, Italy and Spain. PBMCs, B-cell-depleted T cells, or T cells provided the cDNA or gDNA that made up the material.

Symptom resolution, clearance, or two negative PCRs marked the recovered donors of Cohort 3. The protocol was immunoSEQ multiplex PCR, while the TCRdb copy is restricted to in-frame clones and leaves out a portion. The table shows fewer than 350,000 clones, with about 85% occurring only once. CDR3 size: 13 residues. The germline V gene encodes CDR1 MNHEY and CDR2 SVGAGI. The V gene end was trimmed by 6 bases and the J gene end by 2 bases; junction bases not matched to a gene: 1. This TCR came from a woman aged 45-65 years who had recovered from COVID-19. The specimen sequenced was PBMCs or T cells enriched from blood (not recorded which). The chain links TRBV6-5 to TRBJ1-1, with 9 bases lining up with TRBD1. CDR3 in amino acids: CASRDRGNTEAFF. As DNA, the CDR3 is TGTGCCAGCAGGGACAGGGGAAACACTGAAGCTTTCTTT.